This T cell receptor beta chain was observed in a study of control samples from healthy donors and cancer patients. The protocol was immunoSEQ multiplex PCR, while the TCRdb copy is restricted to in-frame clones and leaves out a portion. The sample has 46,000 or so clones, around 90% seen once. This clone was recorded once. Per the germline V gene, CDR1 is SGHRS and CDR2 is YFSETQ. After removal of 1 base from V and 5 bases from J, the junction contained 12 bases not matched to a gene. This CDR3 contains 17 residues. The source material was PBMCs. The sequence derives from a man between 25 and 39 years old with colorectal cancer. The chain couples TRBV5-1 to TRBJ2-7, with 10 positions matching TRBD1. The CDR3 protein is CASSLQGTGTGADEQYF. In DNA, the CDR3 is TGCGCCAGCAGCTTGCAAGGGACCGGGACAGGGGCTGACGAGCAGTACTTC.